Following are 25 T cell receptor beta chains from one sample sequenced in a study of T cells in Graves' hyperthyroidism and ophthalmopathy. Researchers amplified the TCR beta CDR3 regions from RNA transcripts. TCR CDR3 underwent first-round RT-PCR with the HTBI primer set. A single record per CDR3 protein comes from TCRdb applying MiXCR to the multiplex PCR reads. The sample consists of 500,000 to 600,000 distinct CDR3 sequences, around 50% of them appearing once. The specimen was peripheral blood or thyroid tissue (not recorded which). Receptor source: an adult woman with Graves' disease, either hyperthyroidism or ophthalmopathy (not recorded which).

This clonotype was counted at least ten times. The chain combines TRBV20-1 with TRBJ1-5; no reliable D call. The germline V and J ends were trimmed by 3 bases and 3 bases, with 9 bases remaining between them. The CDR3 totals 13 residues. From germline, CDR1 is DFQATT and CDR2 SNEGSKA (reference sequence). This CDR3 is CSASEQFNQPQHF. DNA of the CDR3: TGCAGTGCTAGTGAACAGTTCAATCAGCCCCAGCATTTT.

The chain couples TRBV4-3 to TRBJ1-3; the D gene is possibly TRBD1 (5 bases). CDR1 is LGHNA, CDR2 YSLEER, per germline. V lost 0 bases and J 3 bases, leaving 9 bases between the germline ends. The CDR3 contains 15 residues. The CDR3 sequence: CASSQDTGDGNTIYF. DNA for the CDR3: TGCGCCAGCAGCCAAGATACGGGGGATGGAAACACCATATATTTT.

This clonotype showed up many times. V and J are TRBV7-9 and TRBJ2-5, with unresolved D. Germline V lookup: CDR1 SEHNR, CDR2 FQNEAQ (reference sequence). This CDR3 is built from 13 residues. The V end was cut by 6 bases, the J end by 5 bases, with 13 bases between. The CDR3 DNA reads TGTGCCAGCAGTTCCGGTCCCGGGGAGACCCAGTACTTC. This codes for CASSSGPGETQYF.

This clonotype was counted at least ten times. The chain combines TRBV29-1 with TRBJ2-5, with D perhaps TRBD1 or TRBD2 (5 bases each). The V end lost 6 bases, the J end lost 3 bases, and 11 bases lay between the germline ends. Per germline, CDR1 SQVTM and CDR2 ANQGSEA. This CDR3 has 12 residues. CDR3 region: CSVEEGEETQYF. As DNA, the CDR3 is TGCAGCGTGGAGGAAGGGGAAGAGACCCAGTACTTC. The variable domain in full, with the rest retrieved from reference TRBV29-1 and TRBJ2-5, is SAVISQKPSRDICQRGTSLTIQCQVDSQVTMMFWYRQQPGQSLTLIATANQGSEATYESGFVIDKFPISRPNLTFSTLTVSNMSPEDSSIYLCSVEEGEETQYFGPGTRLLVL.

This clonotype was seen at least ten times. DNA for the CDR3: TGTGCCAGCAGCGTAGGAGACTCTGGGGCCAACGTCCTGACTTTC. It translates to CASSVGDSGANVLTF. V is TRBV9 and J is TRBJ2-6; unclear D gene. V lost 0 bases to trimming and J lost 0 bases, with 4 bases between them. Germline V CDR1 and CDR2: SGDLS, YYNGEE. CDR3 length equals 15 residues.

CDR3 sequence reads: CASSPTTGNTEAFF. In DNA form, the CDR3 reads TGTGCCAGCAGCCCCACTACAGGGAACACTGAAGCTTTCTTT. The V gene is TRBV7-2, the J gene TRBJ1-1; D is perhaps TRBD1 (5 bases). The CDR3 covers 14 residues. With 5 bases removed from V and 1 base from J, the gap between germline ends came to 11 bases. Germline V gene sequence: CDR1 SGHTA, CDR2 FQGNSA.

This chain uses TRBV5-1 with TRBJ1-2; no reliable D call. Germline values: CDR1 SGHRS, CDR2 YFSETQ. The V gene lost 1 base and the J gene lost 7 bases, with 14 bases spanning the gap. The CDR3 covers 14 residues. For the CDR3, the DNA is TGCGCCAGCAGCTTGAGCGTCGGCGGGGTTGGCTACACCTTC. It is translated as CASSLSVGGVGYTF.

This chain connects TRBV2 to TRBJ2-7, with D uncertain. The CDR3 extends over 14 amino acids. The germline V gene encodes CDR1 SNHLY and CDR2 FYNNEI. Deletions cut 3 bases from V and 1 base from J, with 10 bases between. This CDR3 is CASSDVPVSYEQYF. As DNA, the CDR3 is TGTGCCAGCAGTGACGTGCCGGTTTCCTACGAGCAGTACTTC.

This clonotype has a handful of counts. This chain uses TRBV10-3 with TRBJ2-3; D is unresolved. CDR3 length: 14 residues. V lost 7 bases to trimming and J lost 2 bases, with 13 bases between them. Germline values: CDR1 ENHRY, CDR2 SYGVKD. The CDR3 DNA reads as TGTGCCATCAAACCGGCGGAGCCCACAGATACGCAGTATTTT. Its protein is CAIKPAEPTDTQYF.

This clonotype was detected only a few times. V and J are TRBV20-1 and TRBJ2-7; D ambiguous. The CDR3 length is 14 residues. Trimming took off 5 bases at V and 6 bases at J, with 20 bases between the two ends. Looked up from germline, CDR1 is DFQATT and CDR2 is SNEGSKA (reference sequence). CDR3 DNA: TGCAGTGCTGGAACAAACTACGATCGGCGCGAGCAGTACTTC. Translated: CSAGTNYDRREQYF.

In this sample, this clonotype turned up many times. J is TRBJ1-1 and V is TRBV12-3 or TRBV12-4; D perhaps matches TRBD1 (5 bases). The CDR3 consists of 11 residues. The germline V and J ends were trimmed by 5 bases and 11 bases, with 12 bases remaining between them. For the CDR3, the DNA is TGTGCCAGCAGTCTGACAGTAGGGGCTTTCTTT. Translating it yields CASSLTVGAFF.

This clonotype showed up just a few times. The chain combines TRBV20-1 with TRBJ1-2; no definite D call. Trimming stripped 5 bases from V and 7 bases from J, with 11 bases between. The CDR3 is 11 residues long. Looked up from germline, CDR1 is DFQATT and CDR2 is SNEGSKA (reference sequence). The CDR3 nucleotides read TGCAGTGCTGGCTCGGCGTTTGGCTACACCTTC. Amino acid sequence: CSAGSAFGYTF.

This clonotype was observed a few times. One junction end does not reproduce the germline sequence, and a read error may be involved. This chain joins TRBV27 and TRBJ2-5; tentative D call: TRBD1 (6 bases). The CDR3 loop spans 13 amino acids. Germline V CDR1 and CDR2: MNHEY, SMNVEV (reference sequence). The CDR3 loop is CASSLSGHETQYF. The CDR3 bases are TGTGCCAGCAGTCTATCGGGACACGAGACCCAGTACTTC.

This clonotype has more than one count but fewer than ten. J is TRBJ1-4 and V is TRBV10-3; possible D gene TRBD1, 5 bases. The germline CDR1 and CDR2 sequences are ENHRY and SYGVKD. This CDR3 region has 13 residues. V shed 3 bases and J shed 6 bases, with 8 bases lying between them. This chain's CDR3 is CAISDRGDEKLFF. The CDR3 DNA reads TGTGCCATCAGTGACAGAGGGGATGAAAAACTGTTTTTT.

The V gene is TRBV29-1, the J gene TRBJ2-3, with D possibly matching TRBD2 (6 bases). The CDR3 covers 14 residues. V lost 4 bases to trimming and J lost 0 bases, with 11 bases between them. The germline gives CDR1 SQVTM, CDR2 ANQGSEA. DNA of the CDR3: TGCAGCGTTGTCCCCGGGACTAGCACAGATACGCAGTATTTT. The encoded protein is CSVVPGTSTDTQYF.

V gene TRBV7-9 combines with J gene TRBJ2-5, with 8 bases identical to TRBD1. Trimming removed 5 bases from V and 4 bases from J; junction bases left unmatched: 6. CDR3 length equals 14 residues. CDR1 is SEHNR, CDR2 FQNEAQ, per germline (reference sequence). CDR3 sequence (DNA): TGTGCCAGCAGCCGGCCCACAGGGGGAGAGACCCAGTACTTC. Its translation: CASSRPTGGETQYF.

This clonotype was counted ten times or more. V usage is TRBV5-1 and J usage is TRBJ1-5; no clear D gene. Germline CDR1 is SGHRS and CDR2 is YFSETQ. V lost 7 bases to trimming and J lost 0 bases, with 8 bases between them. CDR3 length: 13 amino acids. CDR3 nucleotides: TGCGCCAGCCGGGCATCTAGCAATCAGCCCCAGCATTTT. Its translation is CASRASSNQPQHF.

This chain links TRBV5-1 with TRBJ1-4; no reliable D call. V lost 0 bases, J lost 6 bases, and 12 bases lay in between. Per the germline V gene, CDR1 is SGHRS and CDR2 is YFSETQ. The length of the CDR3 is 15 residues. CDR3 region: CASSLAGWADEKLFF. CDR3 DNA: TGCGCCAGCAGCTTGGCAGGTTGGGCTGATGAAAAACTGTTTTTT.

The chain combines TRBV10-3 with TRBJ2-7; no clear D gene. This CDR3 contains 17 residues. The V gene's germline CDR1 is ENHRY and CDR2 SYGVKD. Trimming cost V 4 bases and J 4 bases, with 23 bases left between them. This chain's CDR3 is CAISAPGQTLRRYEQYF. CDR3 coding DNA: TGTGCCATCAGTGCCCCCGGGCAGACCCTTCGAAGGTACGAGCAGTACTTC.

This rearrangement joins TRBV6-2 or TRBV6-3 to TRBJ1-5; TRBD1 agrees at 12 bases. This CDR3 comprises 16 residues. With V trimmed by 4 bases and J by 5 bases, 6 bases remained unmatched. Germline values: CDR1 MNHEY, CDR2 SVGEGT. DNA for the CDR3: TGTGCCAGCAGTTTAAGGGGACAGGGGGCGTATCAGCCCCAGCATTTT. Protein: CASSLRGQGAYQPQHF.

This clonotype was found a few times. A much bigger clone sits one base away, suggesting this may be a read error. No conserved phenylalanine or tryptophan is present at the end of the CDR3, so a read error is the likely explanation. The gene calls are TRBV29-1 and TRBJ2-7; 8 bases align to TRBD1. The CDR3 consists of 13 residues. Germline CDR1 SQVTM, CDR2 ANQGSEA. DNA of the CDR3: TGCAGTGCTAGAGGTGCCAGGGGGCACGAGCAGTACCTC. Amino acids: CSARGARGHEQYL.

For this clonotype: One junction end disagrees with the germline gene, perhaps due to a read error. The rearrangement uses TRBV7-7 and TRBJ2-5; D could derive from TRBD1 or TRBD2 (5 bases each). Germline CDR1 is SSHAT and CDR2 is FNYEAQ (reference sequence). The CDR3 contains 13 residues. The CDR3: CASSRFGGETQYF. CDR3 DNA sequence: TGTGCTAGCAGCCGTTTTGGGGGAGAGACCCAGTACTTC.

This chain links TRBV19 with TRBJ2-5, with 7 bases lining up with TRBD2. The CDR3 is 15 amino acids. Per the germline V gene, CDR1 is LNHDA and CDR2 is SQIVND (reference sequence). V lost 5 bases, J lost 3 bases, and 9 bases stayed unmatched. CDR3 sequence: CASSALGLTEETQYF. The CDR3 nucleotides read TGTGCCAGTAGTGCTCTGGGACTAACCGAAGAGACCCAGTACTTC.

This clonotype is a singleton in its sample. This chain links TRBV7-9 with TRBJ2-2; D may be TRBD2 (6 bases). V was shortened by 6 bases and J by 0 bases, with 11 bases between the two germline ends. The CDR3 sequence is 15 residues long. Germline V CDR1 and CDR2: SEHNR, FQNEAQ (reference sequence). The CDR3 loop reads CASRAGTPNTGELFF. CDR3 nucleotide sequence: TGTGCCAGCAGAGCCGGGACTCCGAACACCGGGGAGCTGTTTTTT. Together with reference TRBV7-9 and TRBJ2-2, the CDR3 gives the full variable domain: DTGVSQNPRHKITKRGQNVTFRCDPISEHNRLYWYRQTLGQGPEFLTYFQNEAQLEKSRLLSDRFSAERPKGSFSTLEIQRTEQGDSAMYLCASRAGTPNTGELFFGEGSRLTVL.

This clonotype was observed a handful of times. The junction and the germline gene differ at one end; a read error may be behind it. The gene calls are TRBV5-1 and TRBJ2-7, with 8 positions matching TRBD1. There are 15 residues in the CDR3. Germline V gene lookup returns CDR1 SGHRS and CDR2 YFSETQ. CDR3 in amino acids: CASSSQGAVSYEQYF. The CDR3 coding sequence is TGTGCCAGCAGCTCCCAGGGGGCGGTTTCCTACGAGCAGTACTTC. The full variable domain, with the rest looked up from reference TRBV5-1 and TRBJ2-7, is KAGVTQTPRYLIKTRGQQVTLSCSPISGHRSVSWYQQTPGQGLQFLFEYFSETQRNKGNFPGRFSGRQFSNSRSEMNVSTLELGDSALYLCASSSQGAVSYEQYFGPGTRLTVT.